This section outlines one TCR beta chain sequence together with its context. Its antigen remains unidentified. An assay was performed, and its level was deep. Sequencing was performed with immunoSEQ multiplex PCR; in TCRdb, only in-frame clones are kept and a portion is missing. The sample lists some 2,500,000 clones; under 95% were seen once. Germline V gene data show CDR1 as MDHEN and CDR2 as SYDVKM. Trimming shortened V by 2 bases and J by 0 bases, and 17 bases separated the two germline ends. CDR3 size: 18 residues. This sample is drawn from a study of shared clonotypes between healthy human individuals. Study-wide points: Unshared clonotypes carried lower generation probabilities than those common to all four donors. Across a handful of donors, naive CD4 shared 4.5% to 6%, naive CD8 under 4%, memory CD4 roughly 2.4%, memory CD8 around 0.36%. Sampling covered blood only; tissue repertoires likely differ.

The TCR was taken from a man aged 18 to 35 in good health. Some clones in this sample may be carry-over from other donors' samples. This rearrangement joins TRBV28 to TRBJ1-3; TRBD1 is a possible D gene (6 bases). Input material: naive CD4+ T cells from PBMCs. The subset here: CD45RA+ positively selected. The CDR3 region is CASSLAGGGKLSGNTIYF. The CDR3, as DNA: TGTGCCAGCAGTTTAGCTGGGGGCGGAAAACTCTCTGGAAACACCATATATTTT. Full variable domain (remainder filled in from reference TRBV28 and TRBJ1-3): DVKVTQSSRYLVKRTGEKVFLECVQDMDHENMFWYRQDPGLGLRLIYFSYDVKMKEKGDIPEGYSVSREKKERFSLILESASTNQTSMYLCASSLAGGGKLSGNTIYFGEGSWLTVV.